The next 4 T cell receptor beta chains were all read from a single sample in a study of identical twins. TCRdb processed the 5' RACE reads anew with MiXCR; each CDR3 protein has one entry. Of 500,000 to 550,000 distinct CDR3 sequences in the sample, about a fifth were seen once. These records were also assigned to another study, of yellow fever vaccine responses in identical twins.

The sample consisted of CD4+ T cells sorted from blood. The origin of the receptors is a woman aged 18-29 years in good health.

The V call is TRBV18, the J call TRBJ2-3; the D is unclear. The CDR3 is 15 residues long. Germline V CDR1 and CDR2: KGHSH, LQKENI. Trimming shortened V by 0 bases and J by 2 bases, and 9 bases separated the two germline ends. DNA of the CDR3: TGTGCCAGCTCACCACCGACGGGCCCCACAGATACGCAGTATTTT. Amino acid sequence: CASSPPTGPTDTQYF. Using reference TRBV18 and TRBJ2-3 for the parts outside the CDR3, the full variable domain is NAGVMQNPRHLVRRRGQEARLRCSPMKGHSHVYWYRQLPEEGLKFMVYLQKENIIDESGMPKERFSAEFPKEGPSILRIQQVVRGDSAAYFCASSPPTGPTDTQYFGPGTRLTVL.

The chain joins TRBV5-5 to TRBJ2-1; D might be TRBD2 (5 bases). In germline, CDR1 is SGHKS, CDR2 YYEKEE (reference sequence). The CDR3 consists of 15 residues. The V end was cut by 2 bases, the J end by 0 bases, with 9 bases between. CDR3 sequence (DNA): TGTGCCAGCAGCTTTGGTGCGGGCTCCTACAATGAGCAGTTCTTC. It encodes CASSFGAGSYNEQFF.

This clonotype was detected only a few times. The chain couples TRBV5-1 to TRBJ1-1, with D tentatively TRBD1 (6 bases). CDR3 size: 16 residues. Germline loops: CDR1 SGHRS, CDR2 YFSETQ. V dropped 4 bases and J dropped 1 base, with 17 bases sitting between them. The CDR3 DNA reads as TGCGCCAGCAGCCCTTTCAGGACAGACCAGAACACTGAAGCTTTCTTT. Its protein product is CASSPFRTDQNTEAFF. The full variable domain, in which reference TRBV5-1 and TRBJ1-1 provide the parts outside the CDR3, is KAGVTQTPRYLIKTRGQQVTLSCSPISGHRSVSWYQQTPGQGLQFLFEYFSETQRNKGNFPGRFSGRQFSNSRSEMNVSTLELGDSALYLCASSPFRTDQNTEAFFGQGTRLTVV.

In this sample, this clonotype turned up a few times. This chain uses TRBV20-1 with TRBJ1-1; D unclear. This CDR3 comprises 13 residues. V lost 3 bases and J lost 3, with 11 bases in between. Germline CDR1 reads DFQATT; CDR2 reads SNEGSKA (reference sequence). CDR3 protein: CSARWREDTEAFF. CDR3 DNA sequence: TGCAGTGCTAGGTGGAGGGAGGACACTGAAGCTTTCTTT.